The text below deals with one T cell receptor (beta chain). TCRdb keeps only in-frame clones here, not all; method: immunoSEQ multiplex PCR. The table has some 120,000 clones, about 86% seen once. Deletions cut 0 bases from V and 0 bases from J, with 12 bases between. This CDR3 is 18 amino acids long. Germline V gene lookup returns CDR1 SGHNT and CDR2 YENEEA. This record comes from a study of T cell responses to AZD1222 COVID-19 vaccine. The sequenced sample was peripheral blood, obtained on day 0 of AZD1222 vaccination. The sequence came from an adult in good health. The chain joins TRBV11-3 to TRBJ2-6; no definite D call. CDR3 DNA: TGTGCCAGCAGCTTAGAAAGCTATGTGTACTCTGGGGCCAACGTCCTGACTTTC. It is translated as CASSLESYVYSGANVLTF. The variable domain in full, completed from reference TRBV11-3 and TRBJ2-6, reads EAGVVQSPRYKIIEKKQPVAFWCNPISGHNTLYWYLQNLGQGPELLIRYENEEAVDDSQLPKDRFSAERLKGVDSTLKIQPAELGDSAVYLCASSLESYVYSGANVLTFGAGSRLTVL.